The 25 T cell receptor beta chains below come from one sample, sequenced in a study of T cell repertoires in cytomegalovirus infection (dated by TCRdb to about 2019). These receptors have no identified antigens. The treatment or condition label, read with the paper, signifies: in vitro stimulation with specific CMV peptide epitopes to enrich CMV-specific T cells. The instrument was an Illumina HiSeq 1500. TCRdb reprocessed the public reads (quality trimming at Q25 with fastp, clone calling with MiXCR) and kept in-frame beta chains. Every CDR3 protein is listed once, alongside the most common genes and DNA of its rows. This sample comprises 570,000 or so distinct CDR3 sequences, almost 40% of them detected only once. The ten largest clones represent about half of the sample. The sample here was cultured PBMCs, taken from culture after CMV antigen stimulation. These TCRs come from a human donor in good health (CMV status not recorded). Some clones in this sample may be carry-over from other donors' samples.

J is TRBJ2-5 and V is TRBV7-2; tentatively, D is TRBD1 or TRBD2 (5 bases each). This CDR3 comprises 14 residues. V was trimmed by 4 bases and J by 9 bases, leaving 18 bases between them. The germline CDR1 and CDR2 sequences are SGHTA and FQGNSA. The CDR3 loop reads CASSSRDGGSAQYF. CDR3 bases: TGTGCCAGCAGCTCCCGGGACGGAGGTTCGGCCCAGTACTTC.

This clonotype has only one observation. The chain joins TRBV12-3 or TRBV12-4 to TRBJ2-4; D gene uncertain. The CDR3 is made up of 16 amino acids. Trimming took 2 bases from V and 0 from J, leaving 11 bases between them. The CDR3 loop reads CASSLKRSLAKNIQYF. DNA for the CDR3: TGTGCCAGCAGTTTAAAACGATCTCTAGCCAAAAACATTCAGTACTTC.

V gene TRBV7-7 combines with J gene TRBJ2-5; D might be TRBD2 (7 bases). Looked up from germline, CDR1 is SSHAT and CDR2 is FNYEAQ (reference sequence). There are 13 residues in the CDR3. V shed 5 bases and J shed 9 bases, with 16 bases lying between them. CDR3 DNA sequence: TGTGCCAGCAGCCCTCCGGGGGGCAGGGCCCAGTACTTC. Translating it yields CASSPPGGRAQYF. Combining the CDR3 with reference TRBV7-7 and TRBJ2-5 gives the whole variable domain GAGVSQSPRYKVTKRGQDVTLRCDPISSHATLYWYQQALGQGPEFLTYFNYEAQPDKSGLPSDRFSAERPEGSISTLTIQRTEQRDSAMYRCASSPPGGRAQYFGPGTRLLVL.

The rearrangement joins TRBV6-1 to TRBJ2-3; a possible D gene is TRBD1 (5 bases). V lost 1 base and J 0 bases, leaving 11 bases between the germline ends. Germline values: CDR1 MNHNS, CDR2 SASEGT. This CDR3 contains 16 residues. CDR3: CASSEVTVPSTDTQYF. The CDR3 region has the DNA TGTGCCAGCAGTGAAGTGACAGTCCCTAGCACAGATACGCAGTATTTT.

The chain uses TRBV4-1 and TRBJ1-3; D perhaps matches TRBD1 (5 bases). Germline loops: CDR1 MGHRA, CDR2 YSYEKL. The CDR3 is 15 amino acids. V lost 2 bases and J 5 bases, leaving 13 bases between the germline ends. This chain's CDR3 is CASSQLWGLRNTIYF. The CDR3 coding sequence is TGCGCCAGCAGCCAACTTTGGGGGTTACGAAACACCATATATTTT.

This clonotype appeared a few times. The CDR3: CASSSGQGWADTQYF. CDR3 coding DNA: TGTGCCAGCAGCTCCGGACAGGGGTGGGCAGATACGCAGTATTTT. This rearrangement joins TRBV11-3 to TRBJ2-3; 9 positions agree with TRBD1. Germline CDR1 is SGHNT and CDR2 is YENEEA. The length of the CDR3 is 15 residues. Unmatched junction bases numbered 6, after V lost 4 bases and J lost 4 bases.

The V gene is TRBV7-2, the J gene TRBJ1-4; 10 nucleotides align to TRBD1. Germline CDR1 and CDR2: SGHTA and FQGNSA. Trimming cost V 6 bases and J 7 bases; bases outside gene matches: 8. The CDR3 has 15 amino acids. This CDR3 reads CASRATGGEVEKLFF. The CDR3 nucleotides are TGTGCCAGCAGAGCGACAGGGGGCGAGGTTGAAAAACTGTTTTTT.

This clonotype was counted between two and nine times. The CDR3 loop is CASGAKRGNYNEQFF. The CDR3 DNA follows: TGTGCCAGCGGCGCTAAGAGGGGGAACTACAATGAGCAGTTCTTC. The rearrangement joins TRBV11-1 to TRBJ2-1; D possibly corresponds to TRBD1 (6 bases). This CDR3 is 15 amino acids long. Per the germline V gene, CDR1 is SGHAT and CDR2 is FQDESV (reference sequence). The V end was cut by 8 bases, the J end by 3 bases, with 17 bases between.

This chain links TRBV5-4 with TRBJ1-1; no firm D call. Trimming pared 2 bases from V and 8 bases from J, leaving 13 bases between. Germline V gives CDR1 SGHNT, CDR2 YYREEE (reference sequence). CDR3 length: 13 residues. CDR3 bases: TGTGCCAGCAGCTTCCCTGAGGTGGCAGAAGCTTTCTTT. Residues: CASSFPEVAEAFF.

DNA for the CDR3: TGTGCCAGCACTACGGGATCCCAAGAGACCCAGTACTTC. Translated, it gives CASTTGSQETQYF. The chain couples TRBV6-6 to TRBJ2-5; D is perhaps TRBD2 (5 bases). Germline CDR1 reads MNHNY; CDR2 reads SVGAGI (reference sequence). The CDR3 spans 13 residues. V shed 7 bases and J shed 1 base, with 10 bases lying between them.

In this sample, this clonotype turned up a few times. The chain is built from TRBV7-2 and TRBJ2-5; D call uncertain. CDR3 length: 13 amino acids. In germline, CDR1 is SGHTA, CDR2 FQGNSA. V was trimmed by 5 bases and J by 7 bases, leaving 14 bases between them. CDR3: CASSVIFTGTQYF. Written as DNA, the CDR3 is TGTGCCAGCAGCGTCATCTTTACTGGGACCCAGTACTTC.

On this clonotype itself: A junction end diverges from the germline sequence, so it may reflect a read error. The chain joins TRBV12-5 to TRBJ2-5; D unclear. Germline CDR1 LGHNT, CDR2 FRNRAP. The CDR3 loop spans 11 amino acids. CDR3 region: CASGLRAPHVF. The DNA for the CDR3 is TGTGCTAGTGGTTTGAGGGCGCCCCACGTCTTC.

This clonotype was picked up one time. This chain links TRBV20-1 with TRBJ2-3; D gene ambiguous. This CDR3 is built from 12 residues. Germline lookup yields CDR1 DFQATT and CDR2 SNEGSKA (reference sequence). V shed 6 bases and J shed 2 bases, with 9 bases lying between them. In DNA form, the CDR3 reads TGCAGTGCGCGGAGCCCCACAGATACGCAGTATTTT. The encoded protein is CSARSPTDTQYF.

The sample holds a few counts of this clonotype. The chain couples TRBV7-2 to TRBJ1-2, with no clear D. CDR3 length: 14 amino acids. Germline values: CDR1 SGHTA, CDR2 FQGNSA. Between the trimmed V and J ends, which lost 4 bases and 1 base, there was a span of 10 bases. Here the CDR3 reads CASSSTRVNYGYTF. CDR3 bases: TGTGCCAGCAGCTCTACACGGGTTAACTATGGCTACACCTTC. Full variable domain (rest looked up from reference TRBV7-2 and TRBJ1-2): GAGVSQSPSNKVTEKGKDVELRCDPISGHTALYWYRQSLGQGLEFLIYFQGNSAPDKSGLPSDRFSAERTGGSVSTLTIQRTQQEDSAVYLCASSSTRVNYGYTFGSGTRLTVV.

The chain has TRBV7-8 and TRBJ2-5, with unresolved D. This CDR3 comprises 13 residues. V was cut by 4 bases and J by 5 bases, with 11 bases left in between. Germline values: CDR1 SGHVS, CDR2 FQNEAQ. The CDR3, as DNA: TGTGCCAGCAGCTATCCCGGGTCGGAGACCCAGTACTTC. It is translated as CASSYPGSETQYF. The full variable domain, rest sourced from reference TRBV7-8 and TRBJ2-5, is GAGVSQSPRYKVAKRGQDVALRCDPISGHVSLFWYQQALGQGPEFLTYFQNEAQLDKSGLPSDRFFAERPEGSVSTLKIQRTQQEDSAVYLCASSYPGSETQYFGPGTRLLVL.

This chain's CDR3 is CASSLRGISGNTIYF. The DNA of the CDR3 is TGTGCCAGCAGCTTAAGGGGAATCTCTGGAAACACCATATATTTT. The chain combines TRBV7-9 with TRBJ1-3, with D tentatively TRBD1 (5 bases). CDR1 and CDR2 from the germline V gene are SEHNR and FQNEAQ (reference sequence). V shed 2 bases and J shed 0 bases, with 8 bases lying between them. CDR3 size: 15 residues.

The chain couples TRBV30 to TRBJ1-1; D unresolved. The V and J ends lost 5 bases and 4 bases respectively, with 11 bases between them. The CDR3 extends over 12 amino acids. The germline V gene has CDR1 GTSNPN and CDR2 SVGIG (reference sequence). The CDR3 loop is CAWSTLGTEAFF. CDR3 nucleotides: TGTGCCTGGTCGACCCTGGGCACTGAAGCTTTCTTT.

The rearrangement uses TRBV6-1 and TRBJ1-1, with 9 positions matching TRBD1. Germline V gene sequence: CDR1 MNHNS, CDR2 SASEGT. This CDR3 is built from 13 residues. Trimming cost V 5 bases and J 5 bases; bases outside gene matches: 3. CDR3 DNA sequence: TGTGCCAGCAGTAAGACAGGGGGGACTGAAGCTTTCTTT. Its translation: CASSKTGGTEAFF.

Details on this clonotype: Because the CDR3 is missing its conserved closing phenylalanine or tryptophan, this is likely a read error. CDR3 sequence reads: CASSYVEWSSYNEQFI. In DNA form, the CDR3 reads TGTGCCAGCAGTTACGTGGAATGGAGCTCCTACAATGAGCAGTTCATC. The rearrangement uses TRBV6-2 or TRBV6-3 and TRBJ2-1; no reliable D call. Germline V gene lookup returns CDR1 MNHEY and CDR2 SVGEGT. This CDR3 is 16 amino acids long. V lost 2 bases and J lost 0, with 11 bases in between.

V usage is TRBV5-1 and J usage is TRBJ1-1; D gene unclear. Germline CDR1 SGHRS, CDR2 YFSETQ. The CDR3 runs 15 residues. The V and J ends lost 0 bases and 4 bases respectively, with 13 bases between them. The CDR3 region is CASSLVVAGFTEAFF. The CDR3 nucleotides read TGCGCCAGCAGCTTGGTGGTTGCGGGGTTCACTGAAGCTTTCTTT.

The sample holds a few counts of this clonotype. A much larger clone sits a single nucleotide away, making a read error possible. The chain recombines TRBV7-2 with TRBJ1-2, with no clear D. Trimming stripped 3 bases from V and 7 bases from J, with 6 bases between. The CDR3 totals 11 residues. The germline V gene encodes CDR1 SGHTA and CDR2 FQGNSA. CDR3 nucleotide sequence: TGTGCCAGCAGCTTCGCCGGTGGCTACACCTTC. It translates to CASSFAGGYTF.

This clonotype was seen only once. The J gene is TRBJ2-7, the V gene TRBV28; the match to TRBD1 covers 8 bases. The J segment lost 2 bases and the V segment lost 6 bases, leaving 6 bases of the junction unmatched. This CDR3 is built from 14 residues. Germline CDR1 and CDR2: MDHEN and SYDVKM. The CDR3 DNA is TGTGCCAGCAGAAGGGGACAGGTGGCCTACGAGCAGTACTTC. The encoded protein is CASRRGQVAYEQYF. Supplemented by reference TRBV28 and TRBJ2-7, the full variable domain reads DVKVTQSSRYLVKRTGEKVFLECVQDMDHENMFWYRQDPGLGLRLIYFSYDVKMKEKGDIPEGYSVSREKKERFSLILESASTNQTSMYLCASRRGQVAYEQYFGPGTRLTVT.

Only one count was recorded for this clonotype. V is TRBV11-2 and J is TRBJ2-2; 10 nucleotides match TRBD2. The germline V gene has CDR1 SGHAT and CDR2 FQNNGV. Losses at the gene ends were 2 bases for V and 8 bases for J; bases not matched to a gene: 8. CDR3 size: 16 residues. For the CDR3, the DNA is TGTGCCAGCAGCTTAACAAGCGGGGGGGTCCGGGGGGAGCTGTTTTTT. Translated: CASSLTSGGVRGELFF.

V is TRBV12-5 and J is TRBJ1-3; D uncertain. Germline V gene lookup returns CDR1 LGHNT and CDR2 FRNRAP. The V end lost 4 bases, the J end lost 5 bases, and 9 bases lay between the germline ends. The CDR3 length is 13 residues. The CDR3 loop reads CASGSIGRNTIYF. The CDR3 DNA is TGTGCTAGTGGTTCTATTGGACGAAACACCATATATTTT.

This clonotype was recorded a few times. This chain joins TRBV12-3 or TRBV12-4 and TRBJ2-5; a possible D gene is TRBD1 (5 bases). CDR3 length: 14 amino acids. The germline V and J ends were trimmed by 4 bases and 5 bases, with 14 bases remaining between them. The CDR3: CASSSRVGSETQYF. DNA of the CDR3: TGTGCCAGCAGTTCCAGGGTGGGCAGCGAGACCCAGTACTTC.